This T cell receptor beta chain came from a study of blood T cell repertoires in COVID-19. The method was immunoSEQ multiplex PCR; TCRdb's version includes in-frame clones alone and lacks a portion of them. The data show some 340,000 clones, 90% to 95% seen once. A PCR-confirmed or clinician-diagnosed COVID-19 case had contacted exposed participants within 2 weeks of entry. The CDR3 loop spans 19 amino acids. Germline V lookup: CDR1 SGHRS, CDR2 YFSETQ. The junction had 17 bases not matched to a gene; V was cut back by 5 bases and J by 2 bases. Sequencing used PBMCs or T cells enriched from blood (not recorded which). This receptor was obtained from a woman aged 30 to 39 who had been exposed to COVID-19. The chain couples TRBV5-1 to TRBJ2-3; 10 nucleotides match TRBD2. For the CDR3, the DNA is TGCGCCAGCAGTCCACTAGCGGGGAGGGGACACTCTCCCACAGATACGCAGTATTTT. Its translation is CASSPLAGRGHSPTDTQYF.